These T cell receptor beta chains were read from a single sample in a study of T cell repertoires in cytomegalovirus infection. TCRdb passed the reads through MiXCR, listing each CDR3 protein once. Among 200,000 to 300,000 distinct CDR3 sequences listed, roughly 15% were seen once. Sequenced: PBMCs. Receptors were obtained from a human donor in good health (CMV status not recorded). Some clones in this sample may be carry-over from other donors' samples. The conserved cysteine and the conserved F or W are not part of the CDR3 here. Fields, in order: CDR3 protein, V gene.

CDR3 protein: SAGQGAGYT; V gene: TRBV29-1
CDR3 protein: ASLTPGGPTGELF; V gene: TRBV6-2/TRBV6-3
CDR3 protein: AISEPQARGYT; V gene: TRBV10-3
CDR3 protein: ASSPSGASSYEQY; V gene: TRBV7-2
CDR3 protein: ASSPGTGNEKLF; V gene: TRBV4-3
CDR3 protein: AISYRQTNTEAF; V gene: TRBV10-3
CDR3 protein: ATSRDLTVNNEQF; V gene: TRBV15
CDR3 protein: AISDPFGSTGELF; V gene: TRBV10-3
CDR3 protein: ASWGPGGEQF; V gene: TRBV7-2
CDR3 protein: SATGTGSYNEQF; V gene: TRBV20-1
CDR3 protein: ASSRRAGISQGARTEAF; V gene: TRBV28
CDR3 protein: SVLKNTEAF; V gene: TRBV29-1
CDR3 protein: ASSLAGGPFEQF; V gene: TRBV7-8
CDR3 protein: ASAPGRNNQPQH; V gene: TRBV12-5
CDR3 protein: ASSTEGQGSYT; V gene: TRBV5-1
CDR3 protein: SVDGLAGVNNEQF; V gene: TRBV29-1
CDR3 protein: ASTLGGFGTDTQY; V gene: TRBV12-3/TRBV12-4
CDR3 protein: ASSSRQSDEKLF; V gene: TRBV18
CDR3 protein: ASSQLDRGASQH; V gene: TRBV12-3/TRBV12-4
CDR3 protein: ASSLTETAPYNSPLH; V gene: TRBV7-6
CDR3 protein: ASRPPVRDRPYEQY; V gene: TRBV7-8
CDR3 protein: ASSESRTQH; V gene: TRBV2
CDR3 protein: ATSRAGGEDEKLF; V gene: TRBV15
CDR3 protein: ASSLGWGYGYT; V gene: TRBV27
CDR3 protein: ASSLTGQGTEGYT; V gene: TRBV7-3
CDR3 protein: ASSNRDYEQY; V gene: TRBV19
CDR3 protein: ASSAAAGGERTYNEQF; V gene: TRBV6-1
CDR3 protein: ASSPPGRGRNQPQH; V gene: TRBV18
CDR3 protein: ASSARQGNNSPLH; V gene: TRBV7-9
CDR3 protein: ASSLGLGNEKLF; V gene: TRBV7-8
CDR3 protein: SASEDSLLAKNIQY; V gene: TRBV20-1
CDR3 protein: ATSGDLAGGPRVQF; V gene: TRBV15
CDR3 protein: ASSSGGRLNTEAF; V gene: TRBV12-3/TRBV12-4
CDR3 protein: ASSEWQGNQPQH; V gene: TRBV2
CDR3 protein: ASSQTQGRNYGYT; V gene: TRBV3-1
CDR3 protein: ASSSGPEAF; V gene: TRBV11-2
CDR3 protein: ASSLWGVGGPEAF; V gene: TRBV5-4
CDR3 protein: ASYTYRVVIQPQH; V gene: TRBV28
CDR3 protein: ASSTTPGGGLYEQF; V gene: TRBV7-8
CDR3 protein: SALTAVSYNEQF; V gene: TRBV20-1
CDR3 protein: ASTDRETQY; V gene: TRBV2
CDR3 protein: ASSFGTVSPLH; V gene: TRBV7-9
CDR3 protein: ASSLEGLAGVSGELF; V gene: TRBV7-2
CDR3 protein: SANHRQGFNQPQH; V gene: TRBV20-1
CDR3 protein: ASSPQRPSNEQF; V gene: TRBV28
CDR3 protein: ASSTGWHEQY; V gene: TRBV28
CDR3 protein: ASSQSRRSSHQPQH; V gene: TRBV23-1
CDR3 protein: ASSLVSNLAGGLETQY; V gene: TRBV6-1
CDR3 protein: ASSSTSETDTQY; V gene: TRBV6-2/TRBV6-3
CDR3 protein: ASSLGVGDPLH; V gene: TRBV7-9
CDR3 protein: SARRLGLAGGTDTQY; V gene: TRBV20-1
CDR3 protein: ASSLNTDRVHEQF; V gene: TRBV5-1
CDR3 protein: ASAPGLHTQY; V gene: TRBV19
CDR3 protein: SASSPKRAGGTTYEQY; V gene: TRBV20-1
CDR3 protein: ASSGFMTGEQY; V gene: TRBV12-3/TRBV12-4
CDR3 protein: ASSAGLAGAETQY; V gene: TRBV6-1
CDR3 protein: ASGGGINTEAF; V gene: TRBV2
CDR3 protein: SVLDSHTEAF; V gene: TRBV29-1
CDR3 protein: SARIPGHDTGELF; V gene: TRBV20-1